The entry that follows covers one TCR beta chain sequence. The sample is drawn from a study of blood T cell repertoires in COVID-19. Whole-study context: Whether acute or convalescent, the COVID-19 samples came from the United States, Italy and Spain. The analysed material was cDNA or gDNA that came from T cells, B-cell-depleted T cells, or PBMCs.

Germline V gene data show CDR1 as SGDLS and CDR2 as YYNGEE. The CDR3 is made up of 16 amino acids. Trimming cost V 2 bases and J 3 bases; bases outside gene matches: 6. Under the authors' procedure: Researchers report that nucleated cell counts were estimated from reference gene primer amplification. This table comes from immunoSEQ multiplex PCR, and its TCRdb copy is limited to in-frame clones, with some not included. The V and J calls and clone size are taken from that table; D and trimming were inferred from the DNA. The table has approximately 100,000 clones, around nine tenths seen once. The V gene is TRBV9, the J gene TRBJ1-2, with 11 nucleotides matching TRBD1. This clonotype was sampled from a human donor with acute or convalescent COVID-19. The donor label of this sample is uncertain. The source material was peripheral blood. CDR3 sequence: CASSVTPGQGDYGYTF. DNA for the CDR3: TGTGCCAGCAGCGTCACGCCGGGACAGGGGGACTATGGCTACACCTTC.